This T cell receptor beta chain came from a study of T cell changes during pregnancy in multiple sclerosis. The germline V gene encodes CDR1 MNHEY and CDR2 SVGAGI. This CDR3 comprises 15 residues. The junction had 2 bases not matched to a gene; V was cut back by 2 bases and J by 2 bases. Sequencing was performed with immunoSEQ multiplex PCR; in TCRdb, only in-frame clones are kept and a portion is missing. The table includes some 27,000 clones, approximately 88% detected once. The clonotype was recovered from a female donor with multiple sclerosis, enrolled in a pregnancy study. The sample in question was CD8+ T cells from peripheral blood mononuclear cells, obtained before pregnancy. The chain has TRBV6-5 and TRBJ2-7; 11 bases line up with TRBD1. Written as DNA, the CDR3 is TGTGCCAGCAGTTACCGGGACAGGGGGGCCTACGAGCAGTACTTC. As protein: CASSYRDRGAYEQYF.